This TCR beta chain was sequenced during a study of cytomegalovirus exposure and HLA in healthy donors. Points from the study as a whole: Cytomegalovirus-associated TCR beta chains were listed, numbering around 150.

The junction had 4 bases not matched to a gene; V was cut back by 6 bases and J by 1 base. The CDR3 has 14 amino acids. Germline loops: CDR1 SGHDN, CDR2 FVKESK. With respect to this clone: The antigen is unknown.

The PCR was carried out with 60 Vbeta primers and 13 Jbeta primers. The assay was immunoSEQ multiplex PCR, and TCRdb's table has in-frame clones only and misses some. The sample lists about 270,000 clones, roughly two thirds occurring once. The sequence was collected from a female donor in good health and CMV-seronegative. The sequenced sample consisted of PBMCs. The chain recombines TRBV14 with TRBJ1-1, with 8 bases lining up with TRBD1. The CDR3 reads CASSPGGWNTEAFF. CDR3 in DNA: TGTGCCAGCAGTCCAGGGGGCTGGAACACTGAAGCTTTCTTT.